A single T cell receptor (beta chain) is shown here with its context. The antigen is undetermined. An end of the junction does not agree with germline; a read error may underlie this. This record comes from a study of identical twins. Each CDR3 protein gets one entry after TCRdb re-called the 5' RACE reads with MiXCR. The data show 500,000 to 650,000 distinct CDR3 sequences, around 20% seen once. The CDR3 length is 14 residues. Germline V gene data show CDR1 as MGHDK and CDR2 as SYGVNS. Study-level findings and limits: Compared with unrelated sharing, twin-shared out-of-frame alpha sequences had more low-probability sequences.

The data were also submitted as part of a second study, on yellow fever vaccine responses in identical twins.

The sequence came from a woman aged 18-29 years in good health. Source material: CD4+ T cells sorted from blood. The V call is TRBV25-1, the J call TRBJ2-7, with 8 bases lining up with TRBD2. The CDR3 protein is CASGDSGTSCEQYF. CDR3 bases: TGTGCCAGCGGCGATAGCGGGACGTCCTGCGAGCAGTACTTC.